This entry concerns a single TCR beta chain. Replicate sorted-subset PCRs were loaded with around 210 ng DNA, about 30,000 T cell genomes. Clones were sequenced by immunoSEQ multiplex PCR, and TCRdb holds only the in-frame ones, with some missing. The sample gives roughly 2 million clones, 95% of which show up once; 0.13% is in the top ten. V was shortened by 0 bases and J by 4 bases, with 12 bases between the two germline ends. CDR3 length equals 14 residues. Germline V lookup: CDR1 SQVTM, CDR2 ANQGSEA. The data originate from a study of shared clonotypes between healthy human individuals. The clonotype was recovered from a man aged 18-30 years in good health. The chain joins TRBV29-1 to TRBJ1-2, with a possible D match to TRBD1 (6 bases). Input material: naive CD4+ T cells sorted from blood. Subset here: CD45RA+ positively selected. In nucleotides, the CDR3 is TGCAGCGTTGAAGATAGGGGGGAGGGCTATGGCTACACCTTC. As protein: CSVEDRGEGYGYTF.